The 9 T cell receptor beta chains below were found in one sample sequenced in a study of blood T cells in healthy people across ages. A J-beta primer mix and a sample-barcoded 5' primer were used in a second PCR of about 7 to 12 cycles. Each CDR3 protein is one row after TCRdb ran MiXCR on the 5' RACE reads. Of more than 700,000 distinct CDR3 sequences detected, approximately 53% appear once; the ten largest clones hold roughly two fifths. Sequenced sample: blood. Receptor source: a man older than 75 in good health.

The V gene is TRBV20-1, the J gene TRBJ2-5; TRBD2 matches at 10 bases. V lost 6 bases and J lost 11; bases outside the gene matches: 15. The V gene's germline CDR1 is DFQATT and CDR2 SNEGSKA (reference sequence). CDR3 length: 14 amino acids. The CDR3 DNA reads TGCAGTGCCAAAGGGCTAGCGGGAGCGTATGAGCAGTACTTC. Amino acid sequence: CSAKGLAGAYEQYF.

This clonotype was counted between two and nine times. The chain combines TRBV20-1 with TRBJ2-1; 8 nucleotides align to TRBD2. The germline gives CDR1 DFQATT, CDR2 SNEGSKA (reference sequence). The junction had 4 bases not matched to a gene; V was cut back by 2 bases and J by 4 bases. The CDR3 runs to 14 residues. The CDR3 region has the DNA TGCAGTGCTAGATCCCGGGAGGGGTACAATGAGCAGTTCTTC. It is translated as CSARSREGYNEQFF.

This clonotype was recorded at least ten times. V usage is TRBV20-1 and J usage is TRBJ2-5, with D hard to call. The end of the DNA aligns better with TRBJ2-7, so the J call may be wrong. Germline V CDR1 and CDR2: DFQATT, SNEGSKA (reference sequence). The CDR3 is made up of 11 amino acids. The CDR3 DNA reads TGCAGTGCAACCCCGTCGTTCGAGCAGTACTTC. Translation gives CSATPSFEQYF.

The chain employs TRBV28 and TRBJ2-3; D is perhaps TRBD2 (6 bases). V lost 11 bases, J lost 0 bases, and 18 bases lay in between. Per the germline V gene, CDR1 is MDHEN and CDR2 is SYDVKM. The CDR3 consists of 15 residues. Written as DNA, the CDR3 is TGTGCCGCTACTTCGGGGAGGACTAGCACAGATACGCAGTATTTT. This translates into CAATSGRTSTDTQYF.

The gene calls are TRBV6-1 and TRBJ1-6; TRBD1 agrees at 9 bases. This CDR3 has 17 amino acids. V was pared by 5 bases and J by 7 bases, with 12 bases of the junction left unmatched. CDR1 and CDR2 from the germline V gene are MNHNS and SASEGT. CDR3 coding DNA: TGTGCCAGCAGTCGACCGGGACAGGGAAGTTCGAATTCACCCCTCCACTTT. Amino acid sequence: CASSRPGQGSSNSPLHF.

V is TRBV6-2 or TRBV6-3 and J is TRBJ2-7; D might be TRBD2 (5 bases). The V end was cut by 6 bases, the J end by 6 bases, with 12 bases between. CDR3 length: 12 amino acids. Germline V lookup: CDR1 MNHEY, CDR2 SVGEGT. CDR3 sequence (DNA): TGTGCCAGCAGCTCAACTAGAACCGAGCAGTACTTC. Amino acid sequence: CASSSTRTEQYF.

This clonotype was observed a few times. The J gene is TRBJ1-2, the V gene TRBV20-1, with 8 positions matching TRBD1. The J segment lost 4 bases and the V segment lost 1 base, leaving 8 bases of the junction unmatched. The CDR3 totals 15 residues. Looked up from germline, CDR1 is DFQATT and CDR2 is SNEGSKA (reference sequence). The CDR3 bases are TGCAGTGCTAGAGCCCCGACAGGGGCGAGCTATGGCTACACCTTC. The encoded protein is CSARAPTGASYGYTF.

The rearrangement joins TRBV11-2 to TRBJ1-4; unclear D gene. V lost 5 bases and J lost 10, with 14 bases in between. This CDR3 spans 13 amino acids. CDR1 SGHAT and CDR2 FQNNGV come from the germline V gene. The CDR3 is CASSLSSSRKLFF. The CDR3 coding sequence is TGTGCCAGCAGCCTTAGTTCTTCCCGAAAACTGTTTTTT.

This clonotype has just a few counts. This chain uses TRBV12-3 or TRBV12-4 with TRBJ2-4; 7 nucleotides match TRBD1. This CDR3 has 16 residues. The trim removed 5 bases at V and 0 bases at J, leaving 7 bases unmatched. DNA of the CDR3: TGTGCCAGCAGTCTGGGGACAGTTTTAGCCAAAAACATTCAGTACTTC. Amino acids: CASSLGTVLAKNIQYF.